Listed below are T cell receptor beta chains from one sample, sequenced in a study of blood T cell repertoires in COVID-19. Method: immunoSEQ multiplex PCR; TCRdb's copy keeps in-frame clones and lacks some. This sample has around 200,000 clones, with approximately 90% found just once. The sample consisted of peripheral blood. These receptors were obtained from a man in his thirties or forties with acute or convalescent COVID-19. The CDR3 runs from the conserved cysteine through the conserved F or W. D genes are given only for firm matches. Clone size is given for some rows only: seen once, a few or many times, or a class if the clone is expanded.

D gene | J gene | clone size | V gene | CDR3 protein | CDR3 DNA
NA | TRBJ1-1 | NA | TRBV7-9 | CASSLGMSGMNTEAFF | TGTGCCAGCAGCTTAGGGATGTCGGGTATGAACACTGAAGCTTTCTTT
TRBD1 | TRBJ1-1 | NA | TRBV28 | CASSPDRGRLSGAFF | TGTGCCAGCAGCCCTGACAGGGGGCGATTGTCCGGAGCTTTCTTT
TRBD2 | TRBJ2-1 | NA | TRBV2 | CASSEYSGRANEQFF | TGTGCCAGCAGTGAATATAGCGGGAGGGCCAATGAGCAGTTCTTC
NA | TRBJ2-3 | once | TRBV18 | CASSPGASSTDTQYF | TGTGCCAGCTCACCAGGGGCTTCTAGCACAGATACGCAGTATTTT
TRBD2 | TRBJ2-2 | few | TRBV11-2 | CASVRQAGVAGELFF | TGTGCCAGCGTCCGGCAGGCGGGGGTCGCCGGGGAGCTGTTTTTT
TRBD1 | TRBJ1-2 | once | TRBV30 | CAWRARGLDGYTF | TGTGCCTGGAGGGCCAGGGGGCTTGATGGCTACACCTTC
NA | TRBJ2-7 | NA | TRBV28 | CASTDRGYEQYF | TGTGCCAGCACCGACCGGGGCTACGAGCAGTACTTC
TRBD2 | TRBJ2-7 | NA | TRBV23-1 | CATTPREGLNEQYF | TGCGCCACCACGCCCCGGGAGGGGCTGAACGAGCAGTACTTC
NA | TRBJ2-7 | NA | TRBV27 | CASSVSGADSYEQYF | TGTGCCAGCAGTGTGTCTGGGGCGGACTCCTACGAGCAGTACTTC
TRBD1 | TRBJ1-2 | few | TRBV5-1 | CASSHVTGVGYTF | TGCGCCAGCAGCCATGTCACAGGGGTAGGCTACACCTTC
NA | TRBJ1-1 | NA | TRBV18 | CASSPGPRGEAFF | TGTGCCAGCTCACCAGGGCCCCGAGGGGAAGCTTTCTTT
NA | TRBJ1-2 | NA | TRBV6-5 | CASSPPGSGGYTF | TGTGCCAGCAGCCCGCCGGGGTCCGGGGGCTACACCTTC
TRBD2 | TRBJ2-7 | NA | TRBV5-4 | CASRTGTSGSGYEQYF | TGTGCCAGCAGGACCGGGACTAGCGGGAGCGGGTACGAGCAGTACTTC
NA | TRBJ1-2 | NA | TRBV28 | CASSFQGSAGYTF | TGTGCCAGCAGTTTTCAGGGTTCGGCTGGCTACACCTTC
NA | TRBJ1-2 | NA | TRBV12-2 | CASASGGYGYTF | TGTGCAAGTGCCTCGGGGGGTTATGGCTACACCTTC
TRBD1 | TRBJ2-2 | NA | TRBV5-4 | CASSLGTGKELFF | TGTGCCAGCAGCTTAGGGACAGGGAAGGAGCTGTTTTTT
NA | TRBJ1-5 | NA | TRBV18 | CASSPSVSSNQPQHF | TGTGCCAGCTCACCATCGGTGAGTAGCAATCAGCCCCAGCATTTT
NA | TRBJ1-5 | NA | TRBV4-1 | CASSRSGPGPQHF | TGCGCCAGCAGCCGGTCAGGGCCTGGGCCCCAGCATTTT
TRBD1 | TRBJ1-1 | NA | TRBV15 | CATSRGDWTGVNTEAFF | TGTGCCACCAGCAGAGGTGATTGGACAGGGGTGAACACTGAAGCTTTCTTT
TRBD1 | TRBJ1-1 | NA | TRBV2 | CASSGQGNTEAFF | TGTGCCAGCAGTGGACAGGGGAACACTGAAGCTTTCTTT
TRBD2 | TRBJ2-3 | NA | TRBV6-5 | CASSYSGRITDTQYF | TGTGCCAGCAGTTATAGCGGGAGGATCACAGATACGCAGTATTTT
NA | TRBJ1-4 | NA | TRBV5-1 | CASSFRGSEKLFF | TGCGCCAGCAGCTTCAGGGGAAGCGAAAAACTGTTTTTT
TRBD2 | TRBJ2-3 | NA | TRBV5-1 | CASSLEAGGGTDTQYF | TGCGCCAGCAGCTTAGAAGCGGGAGGTGGCACAGATACGCAGTATTTT
TRBD1 | TRBJ1-6 | NA | TRBV27 | CASSGKTGANSPLHF | TGTGCCAGCAGTGGCAAGACAGGGGCCAATTCACCCCTCCACTTT
NA | TRBJ1-5 | NA | TRBV4-1 | CASSPGASNQPQHF | TGCGCCAGCAGCCCTGGGGCGAGCAATCAGCCCCAGCATTTT
TRBD2 | TRBJ2-2 | NA | TRBV7-7 | CASSLVAGDATGELFF | TGTGCTAGCAGCTTAGTAGCGGGAGATGCCACCGGGGAGCTGTTTTTT
TRBD1 | TRBJ1-2 | few | TRBV5-1 | CASNIQGANYGYTF | TGCGCCAGCAACATACAGGGGGCTAACTATGGCTACACCTTC
NA | TRBJ1-6 | NA | TRBV13 | CASSSQGYNSPLHF | TGTGCCAGCAGCTCTCAGGGGTACAATTCACCCCTCCACTTT
NA | TRBJ2-5 | NA | TRBV7-9 | CASSLDYRGQYF | TGTGCCAGCAGCTTGGACTACCGGGGACAGTACTTC
TRBD2 | TRBJ2-7 | NA | TRBV7-8 | CASSLLRTRLYEQYF | TGTGCCAGCAGCTTACTTAGGACTAGACTCTACGAGCAGTACTTC
TRBD1 | TRBJ2-1 | NA | TRBV28 | CASSYPPETAPGTGENEQFF | TGTGCCAGCAGTTATCCCCCAGAAACCGCTCCTGGGACAGGGGAAAATGAGCAGTTCTTC
NA | TRBJ1-2 | NA | TRBV5-1 | CASSLEYSGRAGYTF | TGCGCCAGCAGCTTGGAATACTCGGGCAGGGCTGGCTACACCTTC
NA | TRBJ1-1 | NA | TRBV28 | CASSFWNTEAFF | TGTGCCAGCAGTTTCTGGAACACTGAAGCTTTCTTT
NA | TRBJ1-5 | once | TRBV5-1 | CASREVSGGNQPQHF | TGCGCCAGCAGGGAGGTTTCTGGGGGCAATCAGCCCCAGCATTTT
NA | TRBJ1-1 | NA | TRBV3-1/TRBV3-2 | CASSPRTRMRNTEAFF | TGTGCCAGCAGCCCACGAACCCGTATGAGGAACACTGAAGCTTTCTTT
NA | TRBJ2-7 | NA | TRBV28 | CASTLGQLPEQYF | TGTGCCAGCACTCTTGGACAGCTTCCCGAGCAGTACTTC
NA | TRBJ1-5 | once | TRBV19 | CASSIASTNQPQHF | TGTGCCAGTAGTATAGCCAGTACCAATCAGCCCCAGCATTTT
NA | TRBJ1-3 | NA | TRBV25-1 | CASSEFGRSSGNTIYF | TGTGCCAGCAGTGAATTCGGGAGAAGTTCTGGAAACACCATATATTTT
TRBD1 | TRBJ1-6 | NA | TRBV28 | CASLQGSYNSPLHF | TGTGCCAGTTTACAGGGGTCCTATAATTCACCCCTCCACTTT
NA | TRBJ1-5 | NA | TRBV7-7 | CASSLAYLGRTQHF | TGTGCTAGCAGCTTAGCCTATTTGGGCAGGACCCAGCATTTT
TRBD2 | TRBJ2-1 | NA | TRBV2 | CASILSSGSTEQFF | TGTGCCAGCATACTCTCTAGCGGGAGTACTGAGCAGTTCTTC
NA | TRBJ2-7 | NA | TRBV2 | CASSVNFSYEQYF | TGTGCCAGCAGTGTTAACTTCTCCTACGAGCAGTACTTC
NA | TRBJ2-2 | NA | TRBV5-1 | CASSLVPRGNTGELFF | TGCGCCAGCAGCTTGGTACCCCGGGGGAACACCGGGGAGCTGTTTTTT
NA | TRBJ1-1 | once | TRBV7-3 | CASSLVSYTEAFF | TGTGCCAGCAGCTTAGTCAGTTACACTGAAGCTTTCTTT
TRBD1 | TRBJ1-4 | NA | TRBV6-5 | CASRDRPNEKLFF | TGTGCCAGCCGGGACAGGCCAAATGAAAAACTGTTTTTT
NA | TRBJ1-1 | NA | TRBV28 | CASKERDTEAFF | TGTGCCAGCAAAGAGAGGGACACTGAAGCTTTCTTT
TRBD1 | TRBJ1-2 | once | TRBV5-1 | CASSLEAGGAYGYTF | TGCGCCAGCAGCTTGGAGGCAGGGGGCGCCTATGGCTACACCTTC
TRBD1 | TRBJ1-5 | once | TRBV20-1 | CSASRGQKWQPQHF | TGCAGTGCTAGTCGGGGACAGAAGTGGCAGCCCCAGCATTTT
NA | TRBJ1-3 | NA | TRBV3-1/TRBV3-2 | CASLPRASGNTIYF | TGTGCCAGCCTCCCCAGGGCCTCTGGAAACACCATATATTTT
NA | TRBJ1-4 | NA | TRBV6-5 | CASSLNEKLFF | TGTGCCAGCAGCCTAAATGAAAAACTGTTTTTT